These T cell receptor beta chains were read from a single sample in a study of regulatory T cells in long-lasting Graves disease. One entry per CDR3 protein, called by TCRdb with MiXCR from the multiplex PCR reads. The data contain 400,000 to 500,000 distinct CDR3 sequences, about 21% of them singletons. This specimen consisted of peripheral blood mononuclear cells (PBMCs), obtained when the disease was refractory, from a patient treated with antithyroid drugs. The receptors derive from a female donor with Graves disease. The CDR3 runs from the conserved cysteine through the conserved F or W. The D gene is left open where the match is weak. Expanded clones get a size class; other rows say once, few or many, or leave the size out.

CDR3aa: CASSSGTSGRVSYEQYF; CDR3nt: TGTGCCAGCAGTTCCGGGACTAGCGGGAGGGTGTCCTACGAGCAGTACTTC; abundance: many; v_gene: TRBV28; j_gene: TRBJ2-7; d_gene: TRBD2
CDR3aa: CASSSGLAGGKDTQYF; CDR3nt: TGTGCCAGCAGTTCGGGACTAGCGGGAGGTAAAGATACGCAGTATTTT; abundance: few; v_gene: TRBV28; j_gene: TRBJ2-3; d_gene: TRBD2
CDR3aa: CASSLDALEQYF; CDR3nt: TGTGCCAGCAGCTTAGACGCGCTTGAGCAGTACTTC; abundance: many; v_gene: TRBV11-2; j_gene: TRBJ2-7; d_gene: .
CDR3aa: CASRGGVDVAVEKLFF; CDR3nt: TGTGCCAGCAGGGGAGGGGTCGACGTGGCGGTCGAAAAACTGTTTTTT; abundance: .; v_gene: TRBV2; j_gene: TRBJ1-4; d_gene: .
CDR3aa: CSARATSGFSYEQYF; CDR3nt: TGCAGTGCTAGAGCGACTAGCGGATTCTCCTACGAGCAGTACTTC; abundance: few; v_gene: TRBV20-1; j_gene: TRBJ2-7; d_gene: TRBD2
CDR3aa: CASTLGLEDGETQYF; CDR3nt: TGTGCCAGCACTCTGGGACTAGAGGATGGTGAGACCCAGTACTTC; abundance: many; v_gene: TRBV28; j_gene: TRBJ2-5; d_gene: TRBD2
CDR3aa: CASSLRGAHTGANVLTF; CDR3nt: TGTGCCAGCAGTTTAAGGGGGGCGCATACTGGGGCCAACGTCCTGACTTTC; abundance: many; v_gene: TRBV28; j_gene: TRBJ2-6; d_gene: .
CDR3aa: CATSDQSSGTPHEQYF; CDR3nt: TGTGCCACCAGTGACCAGTCTAGCGGTACTCCACACGAGCAGTACTTC; abundance: many; v_gene: TRBV24-1; j_gene: TRBJ2-7; d_gene: TRBD2
CDR3aa: CATGGVNEQYF; CDR3nt: TGTGCCACCGGAGGAGTAAATGAGCAGTACTTC; abundance: .; v_gene: TRBV5-4; j_gene: TRBJ2-7; d_gene: .
CDR3aa: CSARGSGQETQYF; CDR3nt: TGCAGTGCTAGAGGGAGCGGCCAAGAGACCCAGTACTTC; abundance: many; v_gene: TRBV20-1; j_gene: TRBJ2-5; d_gene: .
CDR3aa: CASSLWSSGRGNEQYF; CDR3nt: TGTGCCAGCAGTTTATGGTCCAGCGGGAGGGGTAACGAGCAGTACTTC; abundance: many; v_gene: TRBV28; j_gene: TRBJ2-7; d_gene: TRBD2
CDR3aa: CASSYGAATYEQYF; CDR3nt: TGTGCCAGCAGTTACGGTGCAGCAACCTACGAGCAGTACTTC; abundance: many; v_gene: TRBV6-5; j_gene: TRBJ2-7; d_gene: .
CDR3aa: CASSQDVGAYEQYF; CDR3nt: TGTGCCAGCAGCCAAGATGTGGGGGCTTACGAGCAGTACTTC; abundance: few; v_gene: TRBV4-2; j_gene: TRBJ2-7; d_gene: .
CDR3aa: CASSPFGGQYEQYF; CDR3nt: TGTGCCAGCAGCCCATTCGGGGGTCAATACGAGCAGTACTTC; abundance: few; v_gene: TRBV3-1; j_gene: TRBJ2-7; d_gene: .
CDR3aa: CASSKPGQGRETQYF; CDR3nt: TGTGCCAGCAGCAAACCGGGACAGGGTAGAGAGACCCAGTACTTC; abundance: many; v_gene: TRBV11-2; j_gene: TRBJ2-5; d_gene: TRBD1
CDR3aa: CSGRTGYSYEQYF; CDR3nt: TGCAGTGGGAGAACCGGCTACTCCTACGAGCAGTACTTC; abundance: few; v_gene: TRBV20-1; j_gene: TRBJ2-7; d_gene: .
CDR3aa: CSTEVGGTEAFF; CDR3nt: TGCAGCACAGAGGTCGGGGGAACTGAAGCTTTCTTT; abundance: many; v_gene: TRBV29-1; j_gene: TRBJ1-1; d_gene: .
CDR3aa: CASTVQPQHF; CDR3nt: TGTGCCAGCACCGTCCAACCCCAGCATTTT; abundance: many; v_gene: TRBV27; j_gene: TRBJ1-5; d_gene: .
CDR3aa: CASSPTGTDYGYTF; CDR3nt: TGTGCCAGCAGCCCTACAGGGACCGACTATGGCTACACCTTC; abundance: many; v_gene: TRBV11-2; j_gene: TRBJ1-2; d_gene: .
CDR3aa: CASRGAGRDTKNIQYF; CDR3nt: TGTGCCAGCAGGGGGGCTGGGAGGGATACCAAAAACATTCAGTACTTC; abundance: many; v_gene: TRBV28; j_gene: TRBJ2-4; d_gene: .
CDR3aa: CASSVDPTDSNQPQHF; CDR3nt: TGTGCCAGCAGCGTAGATCCGACGGATAGCAATCAGCCCCAGCATTTT; abundance: .; v_gene: TRBV9; j_gene: TRBJ1-5; d_gene: .
CDR3aa: CASSQGSYNSPLHF; CDR3nt: TGTGCCAGCAGCCAAGGCAGCTATAATTCACCCCTCCACTTT; abundance: many; v_gene: TRBV3-1; j_gene: TRBJ1-6; d_gene: .
CDR3aa: CATSREGSGNQPQHF; CDR3nt: TGTGCCACCAGCAGAGAGGGGTCGGGCAATCAGCCCCAGCATTTT; abundance: many; v_gene: TRBV15; j_gene: TRBJ1-5; d_gene: .
CDR3aa: CASSLVGAGNNEQFF; CDR3nt: TGTGCCAGCTCCTTGGTGGGAGCCGGAAACAATGAGCAGTTCTTC; abundance: .; v_gene: TRBV2; j_gene: TRBJ2-1; d_gene: .
CDR3aa: CAISHDPGVIYEQYF; CDR3nt: TGTGCCATCAGTCACGACCCAGGGGTAATCTACGAGCAGTACTTC; abundance: .; v_gene: TRBV10-3; j_gene: TRBJ2-7; d_gene: .
CDR3aa: CASSLTSGRRGETQYF; CDR3nt: TGTGCCAGCAGCCTTACTAGCGGGAGGCGGGGAGAGACCCAGTACTTC; abundance: .; v_gene: TRBV3-1; j_gene: TRBJ2-5; d_gene: TRBD2
CDR3aa: CASSLDRLNTGELFF; CDR3nt: TGCGCCAGCAGCTTGGACAGGTTGAACACCGGGGAGCTGTTTTTT; abundance: few; v_gene: TRBV5-1; j_gene: TRBJ2-2; d_gene: .
CDR3aa: CASSQENSGETQYF; CDR3nt: TGCGCCAGCAGCCAAGAAAATAGCGGAGAGACCCAGTACTTC; abundance: few; v_gene: TRBV2; j_gene: TRBJ2-5; d_gene: .
CDR3aa: CASSLETGGHGGNTIYF; CDR3nt: TGTGCCAGCAGCTTAGAGACAGGAGGACATGGGGGAAACACCATATATTTT; abundance: .; v_gene: TRBV7-6; j_gene: TRBJ1-3; d_gene: .
CDR3aa: CASSAGLAHYEQYF; CDR3nt: TGTGCCAGCAGCGCGGGACTAGCGCATTACGAGCAGTACTTC; abundance: many; v_gene: TRBV11-2; j_gene: TRBJ2-7; d_gene: TRBD2
CDR3aa: CSAWTGATEAFF; CDR3nt: TGCAGTGCTTGGACAGGGGCGACTGAAGCTTTCTTT; abundance: many; v_gene: TRBV20-1; j_gene: TRBJ1-1; d_gene: TRBD1
CDR3aa: CASSFPGGGQPQHF; CDR3nt: TGTGCCAGCAGTTTCCCTGGGGGCGGCCAGCCCCAGCATTTT; abundance: .; v_gene: TRBV28; j_gene: TRBJ1-5; d_gene: .
CDR3aa: CASSGGLAGPTGELFF; CDR3nt: TGTGCCAGCAGTGGGGGACTAGCGGGCCCCACCGGGGAGCTGTTTTTT; abundance: .; v_gene: TRBV6-1; j_gene: TRBJ2-2; d_gene: TRBD2
CDR3aa: CASSPGTVSTDTQYF; CDR3nt: TGTGCCAGCAGCCCTGGGACGGTTAGCACAGATACGCAGTATTTT; abundance: .; v_gene: TRBV11-2; j_gene: TRBJ2-3; d_gene: .
CDR3aa: CASSEPSVLQYF; CDR3nt: TGCGCCAGCAGTGAGCCTAGCGTCTTGCAGTACTTC; abundance: few; v_gene: TRBV10-2; j_gene: TRBJ2-7; d_gene: .
CDR3aa: CASSSTWGLAPQRETQYF; CDR3nt: TGTGCCAGCAGTTCCACGTGGGGACTAGCTCCCCAGCGGGAGACCCAGTACTTC; abundance: many; v_gene: TRBV6-5; j_gene: TRBJ2-5; d_gene: TRBD2
CDR3aa: CASSPMGWGRYSGNTIYF; CDR3nt: TGTGCCAGCAGCCCTATGGGCTGGGGCAGATACTCTGGAAACACCATATATTTT; abundance: .; v_gene: TRBV12-3/TRBV12-4; j_gene: TRBJ1-3; d_gene: .
CDR3aa: CASSLAGGTGAQETQYF; CDR3nt: TGTGCCAGCAGCTTAGCCGGCGGGACAGGCGCCCAAGAGACCCAGTACTTC; abundance: .; v_gene: TRBV7-9; j_gene: TRBJ2-5; d_gene: TRBD1
CDR3aa: CSARERGVSTYEQYF; CDR3nt: TGCAGTGCTAGAGAAAGAGGGGTCTCCACCTACGAGCAGTACTTC; abundance: few; v_gene: TRBV20-1; j_gene: TRBJ2-7; d_gene: .
CDR3aa: CASSLGGTSLDTGELFF; CDR3nt: TGTGCCAGCAGCTTAGGGGGCACTAGCCTGGACACCGGGGAGCTGTTTTTT; abundance: many; v_gene: TRBV7-2; j_gene: TRBJ2-2; d_gene: .
CDR3aa: CASSPTSGSLETQYF; CDR3nt: TGTGCCAGCAGCCCAACTAGCGGGAGCCTAGAGACCCAGTACTTC; abundance: many; v_gene: TRBV7-3; j_gene: TRBJ2-5; d_gene: TRBD2
CDR3aa: CASSQEGGHGELFF; CDR3nt: TGTGCCAGCAGCCAAGAAGGGGGGCACGGGGAGCTGTTTTTT; abundance: many; v_gene: TRBV7-3; j_gene: TRBJ2-2; d_gene: .
CDR3aa: CASSLYPAGELFF; CDR3nt: TGTGCCAGCAGCTTATACCCGGCCGGGGAGCTGTTTTTT; abundance: many; v_gene: TRBV7-2; j_gene: TRBJ2-2; d_gene: .
CDR3aa: CASSERVGISHEQYF; CDR3nt: TGTGCCAGCAGTGAAAGAGTCGGGATCTCTCACGAGCAGTACTTC; abundance: many; v_gene: TRBV2; j_gene: TRBJ2-7; d_gene: .